These T cell receptor beta chains were read from a single sample in a study of low-dose radiotherapy and immunotherapy resistance in tumors. TCRdb reanalysed the reads using MiXCR and keeps one entry per CDR3 protein. Of roughly 100,000 distinct CDR3 sequences listed, 20% to 25% are singletons. The sample here was PBMCs, taken after low-dose radiotherapy plus immunotherapy. Receptors were obtained from a female donor with ovarian cancer. Each CDR3 is given with its conserved first and last residue. D genes are given only for firm matches. Rows give clone size only sometimes, using once, few, many, or a class for an expanded clone.

.	TRBV7-9	few	TRBJ1-1	TGTGCCAGCAGCTTAGGCGTGACGGGGCAGCTTTTT	CASSLGVTGQLF
TRBD1	TRBV6-6	once	TRBJ2-1	TGTGCCAGCCGGGACAGGGGTCGGAATGAGCAGTTCTTC	CASRDRGRNEQFF
.	TRBV20-1	many	TRBJ2-7	TGCAGTGCTAACCCAGGGAACAAGCAGTACTTC	CSANPGNKQYF
.	TRBV2	few	TRBJ2-1	TGTGCCAGCAGTGAAGAGGGGGGCTCCTACAATGAGCAGTTCTTC	CASSEEGGSYNEQFF
.	TRBV29-1	many	TRBJ2-5	TGCAGCGCGGGGGACGGGACACTTGAAGAGACCCAGTACTTC	CSAGDGTLEETQYF
.	TRBV7-7	.	TRBJ2-5	TGTGCTAGCAGCTTAGAGTTTTCGAGCGAGACCCAGTACTTC	CASSLEFSSETQYF
.	TRBV5-1	many	TRBJ1-4	TGTGCCAGCAGCTTGGCAGTGTATGAAAAACTGTTTTTT	CASSLAVYEKLFF
TRBD2	TRBV30	many	TRBJ2-7	TGTGCCTCCACTAGGGCGGGAGGGGACGAGCAGTACTTC	CASTRAGGDEQYF
TRBD2	TRBV10-3	many	TRBJ2-1	TGTGCCATCAGTGGGGGACCAGCGGGACCCGGGGGGAATGAGCAGTTCTTC	CAISGGPAGPGGNEQFF
.	TRBV3-1	many	TRBJ1-1	TGTGCCAGCAGCCAAGGAGTCATGAACACTGAAGCTTTCTTT	CASSQGVMNTEAFF
TRBD1	TRBV24-1	many	TRBJ2-1	TGTGCCACCAGTGATACCGGACAGGGGGCTGGCAATGAGCAGTTCTTC	CATSDTGQGAGNEQFF
TRBD2	TRBV6-2/TRBV6-3	many	TRBJ2-7	TGTGCCAGCAGTGACGCGGGAGAGTGGCAGTACTTC	CASSDAGEWQYF
.	TRBV18	many	TRBJ2-2	TGTGCCAGCTCACCGAACTCCGGGGTCTACACCGGGGAGCTGTTTTTT	CASSPNSGVYTGELFF
.	TRBV5-4	many	TRBJ1-2	TGTGCCAGCAGCTTGGCCTTGGGAGGCTACACCTTC	CASSLALGGYTF
.	TRBV7-2	many	TRBJ1-1	TGTGCCAGCAGCTTTGAGGGACGGAACACTGAAGCTTTCTTT	CASSFEGRNTEAFF
TRBD2	TRBV7-2	few	TRBJ2-3	TGTGCCAGCAGCTTACCCCTAGCGGGTGCCCGAACGCAGTATTTT	CASSLPLAGARTQYF
TRBD1	TRBV18	many	TRBJ1-6	TGTGCCAGCTCACCACCACAGGGGGGCAGTTCACCCCTCCACTTT	CASSPPQGGSSPLHF
TRBD2	TRBV20-1	many	TRBJ2-5	TGCAGTGCTAGTCGGACTAGCGGTCAAGAGACCCAGTACTTC	CSASRTSGQETQYF
.	TRBV7-8	.	TRBJ1-1	TGTGCCAGCAGCTTTTCCCAGGGCCTAGGTGAAGCTTTCTTT	CASSFSQGLGEAFF
TRBD2	TRBV3-1	many	TRBJ2-7	TGTGCCAGCAGCCAAGGGCGCGGGAGCTCCTACGAGCAGTACTTC	CASSQGRGSSYEQYF
TRBD1	TRBV6-2/TRBV6-3	.	TRBJ1-2	TGTGCCAGCAGGTACCCGGGACAGGGGGACTCTGGCGGCTACACCTTC	CASRYPGQGDSGGYTF
.	TRBV30	many	TRBJ1-2	TGTGCCTGGACCCTTCCGGGGACCCCTTTCTATGGCTACACCTTC	CAWTLPGTPFYGYTF
.	TRBV9	few	TRBJ2-2	TGTGCCAGCAGCGTACTAGCTGATAACACCGGGGAGCTGTTTTTT	CASSVLADNTGELFF
.	TRBV10-3	many	TRBJ2-3	TGTGCCATCAGTGAGTCGGGGGCAACGACAGATACGCAGTATTTT	CAISESGATTDTQYF
TRBD2	TRBV20-1	many	TRBJ2-1	TGCAGTGCAAGAATGACTAGCGGGAGGGGAAATGAGCAGTTCTTC	CSARMTSGRGNEQFF
.	TRBV28	many	TRBJ1-1	TGTGCCAGCAGTCCGTCGTGGACTGAAGCTTTCTTT	CASSPSWTEAFF
.	TRBV20-1	many	TRBJ2-5	TGCAGTGCTAGAGTCGACAGATATGGGACCCAGTACTTC	CSARVDRYGTQYF
.	TRBV19	many	TRBJ1-2	TGTGCCAGTAGTATAGCACAGGGTGGCGGCTATGGCTACACCTTC	CASSIAQGGGYGYTF
TRBD2	TRBV4-1	many	TRBJ2-1	TGCGCCAGCAGCACTAGCGGGGAAAAATACAATGAGCAGTTCTTC	CASSTSGEKYNEQFF
TRBD1	TRBV29-1	many	TRBJ1-2	TGCAGCGCATCGGACAGGGTAAATTCTGGTGGCTACACCTTC	CSASDRVNSGGYTF
.	TRBV30	many	TRBJ1-5	TGTGCCTGGAGTGGAACGGGGCGGGGTATGCAGCCCCAGCATTTT	CAWSGTGRGMQPQHF
TRBD1	TRBV28	many	TRBJ1-2	TGTGCCAGCAGAATACAGGGGAATTATGGCTACACCTTC	CASRIQGNYGYTF
TRBD2	TRBV7-2	many	TRBJ2-7	TGTGCCAGCAGCTTAAACGGGAGGGCCTACGAGCAGTACTTC	CASSLNGRAYEQYF
.	TRBV5-6	.	TRBJ2-5	TGTGCCAGCAGCCCCCTAGTGCAGGGGGGAGAGACCCAGTACTTC	CASSPLVQGGETQYF
.	TRBV24-1	many	TRBJ2-5	TGTGCCACCAGTGACCGAGGACAGCCCGGGGAGACCCAGTACTTC	CATSDRGQPGETQYF
.	TRBV20-1	many	TRBJ2-3	TGCAGTGCTAGAGATTATAGGGTCGGGGTGCTCACAGATACGCAGTATTTT	CSARDYRVGVLTDTQYF
TRBD2	TRBV9	many	TRBJ2-3	TGTGCCAGCAGCGCGGGACTAGCGGGAGGGGCTACGCAGTATTTT	CASSAGLAGGATQYF
.	TRBV5-1	.	TRBJ2-1	TGCGCCAGCAGCTTGTCGGGGGTACGCTACAATGAGCAGTTCTTC	CASSLSGVRYNEQFF